This TCR beta chain was obtained from a study of blood T cell repertoires in COVID-19. The repertoire was sequenced with immunoSEQ multiplex PCR; TCRdb's copy has only in-frame clones and lacks some. The data hold 220,000 or so clones, with about 82% observed a single time. The CDR3 is 15 amino acids. CDR1 and CDR2 (germline): KGHSH, LQKENI. Trimming cost V 3 bases and J 8 bases, with 19 bases left between them. The chain recombines TRBV18 with TRBJ1-2; D unresolved. The specimen sequenced was PBMCs or T cells enriched from blood (not recorded which). This sequence was found in a woman aged 50 to 60 who had recovered from COVID-19. CDR3 DNA: TGTGCCAGCTCACCCCTCAGCGGACCTCTAGGAGGCTACACCTTC. This codes for CASSPLSGPLGGYTF.